The 18 T cell receptor beta chains below all came from one sample that was sequenced in a study of identical twins. TCRdb reprocessed the 5' RACE reads with MiXCR, giving one entry per CDR3 protein. The sample contains approximately 260,000 distinct CDR3 sequences, about an eighth of which appear only once. Source material: memory (CD45RO+) T cells sorted from blood. These receptors all come from a woman younger than 35 in good health.

Only a few counts were recorded for this clonotype. The rearrangement links TRBV19 to TRBJ2-7; the D is unclear. Germline V gene data show CDR1 as LNHDA and CDR2 as SQIVND (reference sequence). Trimming cost V 4 bases and J 3 bases, with 4 bases left between them. The length of the CDR3 is 11 residues. CDR3 nucleotide sequence: TGTGCCAGTAGTAAAGACTACGAGCAGTACTTC. Protein: CASSKDYEQYF.

In the case of this clonotype: Since a much larger clone is just one base distant, this may be a read error. The J gene is TRBJ2-1, the V gene TRBV5-4; D unresolved. Germline V gene sequence: CDR1 SGHNT, CDR2 YYREEE (reference sequence). The length of the CDR3 is 12 residues. V was trimmed by 1 base and J by 6 bases, leaving 5 bases between them. The CDR3 nucleotides read TGTGCCAGCAGCTTGTGGGTCAATGAGCAGTTCTTC. It translates to CASSLWVNEQFF.

The V call is TRBV27, the J call TRBJ1-2, with unresolved D. The CDR3 runs 15 residues. V lost 4 bases to trimming and J lost 0 bases, with 12 bases between them. The germline V gene encodes CDR1 MNHEY and CDR2 SMNVEV (reference sequence). The CDR3 is CASSSIPLANYGYTF. The CDR3, as DNA: TGTGCCAGCAGTTCCATCCCGTTAGCTAACTATGGCTACACCTTC.

This sequence joins TRBV6-1 and TRBJ2-1; no reliable D call. The CDR3 is made up of 13 amino acids. Germline CDR1 MNHNS, CDR2 SASEGT. The V gene lost 7 bases and the J gene lost 6 bases, with 13 bases spanning the gap. CDR3 nucleotides: TGTGCCAGCATGATTTCCCACGGCAATGAGCAGTTCTTC. Translating it yields CASMISHGNEQFF.

The chain recombines TRBV11-2 with TRBJ1-5; D is ambiguous. Germline V lookup: CDR1 SGHAT, CDR2 FQNNGV. V was pared by 1 base and J by 7 bases, with 8 bases between. The CDR3 is made up of 13 amino acids. The CDR3 DNA sequence: TGTGCCAGCAGCTTAGGGGGTTGGCAGCCCCAGCATTTT. This gives the protein CASSLGGWQPQHF.

This clonotype has more than one count but fewer than ten. This CDR3 reads CASSFSLEQYF. CDR3 in DNA: TGTGCCAGCAGTTTCTCGCTCGAGCAGTACTTC. The genes are TRBV12-3 or TRBV12-4 and TRBJ2-7; D gene unclear. The CDR3 has 11 residues. V dropped 3 bases and J dropped 6 bases, with 6 bases sitting between them.

The DNA for the CDR3 is TGTGCCAGCAGCGCCGGGGGCACCTACGAGCAGTACTTC. It is translated as CASSAGGTYEQYF. The V call is TRBV12-3 or TRBV12-4, the J call TRBJ2-7; possibly TRBD1 or TRBD2 for D (6 bases each). V lost 6 bases and J lost 2, with 11 bases in between. The CDR3 length is 13 residues.

This clonotype has a handful of counts. The chain couples TRBV5-1 to TRBJ2-2; no definite D call. Germline V gene data show CDR1 as SGHRS and CDR2 as YFSETQ. Trimming took 7 bases from V and 8 from J, leaving 15 bases between them. The length of the CDR3 is 13 residues. CDR3 sequence (DNA): TGCGCCAGCGCTGACTTGGCTGATGGGGAGCTGTTTTTT. It is translated as CASADLADGELFF.

The chain has TRBV2 and TRBJ1-1; D ambiguous. V shed 4 bases and J shed 1 base, with 7 bases lying between them. CDR3 length equals 13 residues. Germline V gene lookup returns CDR1 SNHLY and CDR2 FYNNEI. CDR3 region: CASSAVGNTEAFF. As DNA, the CDR3 is TGTGCCAGCAGTGCGGTGGGGAACACTGAAGCTTTCTTT. Looking up the rest from reference TRBV2 and TRBJ1-1 gives the full variable domain: EPEVTQTPSHQVTQMGQEVILRCVPISNHLYFYWYRQILGQKVEFLVSFYNNEISEKSEIFDDQFSVERPDGSNFTLKIRSTKLEDSAMYFCASSAVGNTEAFFGQGTRLTVV.

This clonotype was found a few times. DNA for the CDR3: TGTGCTAGTGGTTTTTACGCCGAAGCTTTCTTT. Its protein is CASGFYAEAFF. The V call is TRBV12-5, the J call TRBJ1-1; D not certain. Trimming pared 3 bases from V and 8 bases from J, leaving 7 bases between. Per the germline V gene, CDR1 is LGHNT and CDR2 is FRNRAP. There are 11 residues in the CDR3.

This clonotype was seen a handful of times. The genes are TRBV3-1 and TRBJ1-2; D is ambiguous. This CDR3 is built from 13 residues. Trimming removed 4 bases at V and 4 bases at J, with 10 bases between. In germline, CDR1 is LGHDT, CDR2 YNNKEL (reference sequence). CDR3 bases: TGTGCCAGCAGCCCCGCCGGGAGCTATGGCTACACCTTC. Translating it yields CASSPAGSYGYTF. The complete variable domain, with remaining parts taken from reference TRBV3-1 and TRBJ1-2, reads DTAVSQTPKYLVTQMGNDKSIKCEQNLGHDTMYWYKQDSKKFLKIMFSYNNKELIINETVPNRFSPKSPDKAHLNLHINSLELGDSAVYFCASSPAGSYGYTFGSGTRLTVV.

About this clonotype itself: A much bigger clone sits one base away, suggesting this may be a read error. The chain combines TRBV20-1 with TRBJ2-1; D is uncertain. V lost 6 bases and J 3 bases, leaving 6 bases between the germline ends. CDR1 is DFQATT, CDR2 SNEGSKA, per germline (reference sequence). The CDR3 loop spans 11 amino acids. The DNA of the CDR3 is TGCAGTGCCTTTGTCTACAATGAGCAGTTCTTC. The encoded protein is CSAFVYNEQFF.

The gene calls are TRBV15 and TRBJ1-4, with 8 bases identical to TRBD1. The CDR3 spans 15 residues. The ends lost 2 bases at V and 8 bases at J; junction bases unmatched: 7. Germline CDR1 reads LNHNV; CDR2 reads YYDKDF (reference sequence). The CDR3 coding sequence is TGTGCCACCAGCAGATCAGGGGGCCCAGGGGAAAAACTGTTTTTT. Protein sequence: CATSRSGGPGEKLFF.

The CDR3 bases are TGTGCCAGCTCTAACATAGGCAATGAGCAGTTCTTC. As protein: CASSNIGNEQFF. This rearrangement joins TRBV2 to TRBJ2-1; D remains unclear. The CDR3 is 12 amino acids. The V end was cut by 8 bases, the J end by 6 bases, with 11 bases between. Germline values: CDR1 SNHLY, CDR2 FYNNEI.

This clonotype was counted only a few times. The chain carries TRBV6-5 and TRBJ2-7; tentative D call: TRBD1 (5 bases). Trimming left V 2 bases short and J 0 bases short, with 8 bases between. Germline CDR1 and CDR2: MNHEY and SVGAGI. The CDR3 has 14 residues. The CDR3 DNA reads TGTGCCAGCAGTTACCAGGGAAACTCCTACGAGCAGTACTTC. Amino acid sequence: CASSYQGNSYEQYF.

In its sample, this clonotype was seen a few times. The chain recombines TRBV29-1 with TRBJ1-2, with 7 nucleotides matching TRBD1. Germline CDR1 and CDR2: SQVTM and ANQGSEA. CDR3 length equals 14 residues. The V gene end was trimmed by 4 bases and the J gene end by 4 bases; junction bases not matched to a gene: 9. As DNA, the CDR3 is TGCAGCGTTGGCCATGGGGACAGCGGCTATGGCTACACCTTC. Its protein is CSVGHGDSGYGYTF.

In this sample, this clonotype turned up a few times. This sequence joins TRBV27 and TRBJ1-1; D not certain. This CDR3 comprises 13 residues. CDR1 MNHEY and CDR2 SMNVEV come from the germline V gene (reference sequence). V lost 5 bases, J lost 6 bases, and 13 bases lay in between. The CDR3 region is CASSVEDGSEAFF. The CDR3 DNA reads TGTGCCAGCAGTGTGGAGGATGGGTCTGAAGCTTTCTTT.

The gene calls are TRBV20-1 and TRBJ1-3; D is unresolved. With 4 bases removed from V and 3 bases from J, the gap between germline ends came to 7 bases. The germline gives CDR1 DFQATT, CDR2 SNEGSKA (reference sequence). This CDR3 is 12 amino acids long. In nucleotides, the CDR3 is TGCAGTGCTAATTCATTTGGAAACACCATATATTTT. It translates to CSANSFGNTIYF.